Many counts were recorded for the clone carrying this T cell receptor (beta chain). The target antigen is unknown. The data were obtained in a study of identical twins. The junction had 10 bases not matched to a gene; V was cut back by 2 bases and J by 0 bases. The CDR3 extends over 19 amino acids. CDR1 is MNHEY and CDR2 is SVGAGI in the germline V gene. Unique molecular identifiers were present on cDNA, and template switching added a universal primer site. TCRdb processed the 5' RACE reads anew with MiXCR; each CDR3 protein has one entry. Of about 700,000 distinct CDR3 sequences listed, 8.6% are singletons. General study findings and limits: Weaker excess twin sharing was observed in beta out-of-frame sequences.

This same sample was also part of a study on yellow fever vaccine responses in identical twins.

This TCR was recovered from a woman aged 18 to 35 in good health. V usage is TRBV6-5 and J usage is TRBJ2-1; TRBD1 matches 10 bases. Sample: PBMCs. CDR3 loop: CASSYRPGQGHLSYNEQFF. The CDR3 DNA reads TGTGCCAGCAGTTACCGTCCGGGACAGGGGCACCTCTCCTACAATGAGCAGTTCTTC.